The entry below describes one T cell receptor (beta chain). Its antigen is not known. Donors consisted of healthy bone marrow donors. In germline, CDR1 is MNHEY, CDR2 SMNVEV (reference sequence). Trimming removed 6 bases from V and 0 bases from J, with 15 bases in between. The CDR3 extends over 15 amino acids. These data belong to a study of cytomegalovirus exposure and HLA in healthy donors. The overall study: Of roughly 400 genotyped donors, 81% grouped in the Caucasian-associated ancestry cluster. The study's findings and limits: Cytomegalovirus-associated TCR beta chains were listed, numbering under 200.

Vbeta (60) and Jbeta (13) primers were used in the PCR. TCRdb keeps only in-frame clones here, not all; method: immunoSEQ multiplex PCR. The sample records 150,000 to 170,000 clones, around 80% being singletons. This receptor was identified in a man younger than 35 in good health and CMV-seronegative. Sequenced input: PBMCs. The V gene is TRBV27, the J gene TRBJ2-7; D is possibly TRBD1 (6 bases). CDR3 sequence: CASSYRGQLSYEQYF. The CDR3 DNA reads TGTGCCAGCAGCTATCGAGGACAGCTCTCCTACGAGCAGTACTTC.